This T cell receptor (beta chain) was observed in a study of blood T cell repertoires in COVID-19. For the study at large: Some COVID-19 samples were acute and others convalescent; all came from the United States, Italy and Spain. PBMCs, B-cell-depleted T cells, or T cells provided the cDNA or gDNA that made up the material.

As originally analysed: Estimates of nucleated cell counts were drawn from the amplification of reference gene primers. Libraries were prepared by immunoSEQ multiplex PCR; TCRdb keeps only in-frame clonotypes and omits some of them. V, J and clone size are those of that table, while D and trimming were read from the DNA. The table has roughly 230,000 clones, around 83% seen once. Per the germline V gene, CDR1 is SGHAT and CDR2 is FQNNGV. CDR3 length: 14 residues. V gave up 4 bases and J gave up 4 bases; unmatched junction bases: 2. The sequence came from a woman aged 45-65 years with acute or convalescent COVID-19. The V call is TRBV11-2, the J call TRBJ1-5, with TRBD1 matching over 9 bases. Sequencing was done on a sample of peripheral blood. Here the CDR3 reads CASSSGQGNQPQHF. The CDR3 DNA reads TGTGCCAGCAGCTCGGGACAGGGTAATCAGCCCCAGCATTTT.